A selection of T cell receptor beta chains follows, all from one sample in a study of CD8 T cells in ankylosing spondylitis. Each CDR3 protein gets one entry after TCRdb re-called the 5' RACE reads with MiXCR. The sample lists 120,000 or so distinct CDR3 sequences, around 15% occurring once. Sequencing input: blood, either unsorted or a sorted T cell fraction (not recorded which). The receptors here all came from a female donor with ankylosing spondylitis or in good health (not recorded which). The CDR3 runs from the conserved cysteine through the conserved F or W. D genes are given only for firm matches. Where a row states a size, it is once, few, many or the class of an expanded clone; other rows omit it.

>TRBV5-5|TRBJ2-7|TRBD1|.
CASSLPGGLREQYF
TGTGCCAGCAGCTTGCCAGGGGGCTTAAGGGAGCAGTACTTC
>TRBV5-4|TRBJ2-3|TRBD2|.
CASSSPGGLSADTQYF
TGTGCCAGCAGCTCCCCGGGGGGGCTGTCTGCGGATACGCAGTATTTT
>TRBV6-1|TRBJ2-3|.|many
CASSPGRLTDTQYF
TGTGCCAGCAGTCCAGGGAGACTCACAGATACGCAGTATTTT
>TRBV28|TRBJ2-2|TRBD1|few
CASRRTGVNTGELFF
TGTGCCAGCAGACGGACAGGGGTCAACACCGGGGAGCTGTTTTTT
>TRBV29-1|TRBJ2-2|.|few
CSVSGEPPGQFTGELFF
TGCAGCGTTTCGGGAGAACCACCAGGACAGTTCACCGGGGAGCTGTTTTTT
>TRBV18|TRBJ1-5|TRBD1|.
CASSLRDRNQPQHF
TGTGCCAGCTCACTCCGGGACAGAAATCAGCCCCAGCATTTT
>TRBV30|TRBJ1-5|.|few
CAWSAGLSNQPQHF
TGTGCCTGGAGTGCGGGACTGAGCAATCAGCCCCAGCATTTT
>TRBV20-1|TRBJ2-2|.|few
CSARPNTGELFF
TGCAGTGCTAGGCCTAACACCGGGGAGCTGTTTTTT
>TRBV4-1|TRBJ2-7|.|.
CASSHMAGRYEQYF
TGCGCCAGCAGCCACATGGCGGGACGTTACGAGCAGTACTTC
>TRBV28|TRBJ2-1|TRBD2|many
CASSFWSGGPYNEQFF
TGTGCCAGCAGTTTTTGGAGCGGGGGGCCCTACAATGAGCAGTTCTTC
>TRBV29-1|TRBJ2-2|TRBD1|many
CSVLLGQVYTGELFF
TGCAGCGTTCTACTGGGACAGGTGTACACCGGGGAGCTGTTTTTT
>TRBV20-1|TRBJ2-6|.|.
CSAVQGSGANGLTF
TGCAGTGCTGTACAGGGATCTGGGGCCAACGGCCTGACTTTC
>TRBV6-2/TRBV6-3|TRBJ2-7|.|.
CASSYPDVARVQYF
TGTGCCAGCAGTTACCCGGACGTGGCACGGGTGCAGTACTTC
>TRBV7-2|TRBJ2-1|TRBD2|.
CASSPGLAVTYNEQFF
TGTGCCAGCAGCCCCGGACTAGCGGTAACCTACAATGAGCAGTTCTTC
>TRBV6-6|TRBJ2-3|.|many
CASTAGKSDTQYF
TGTGCCAGCACGGCGGGGAAGTCAGATACGCAGTATTTT
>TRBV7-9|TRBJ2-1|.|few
CASSLVAYEQFF
TGTGCCAGCAGCTTAGTAGCGTATGAGCAGTTCTTC
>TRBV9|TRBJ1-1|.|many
CASQSWYGFF
TGTGCCAGCCAATCCTGGTATGGTTTCTTT
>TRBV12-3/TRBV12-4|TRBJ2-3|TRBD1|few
CASSIGTGGEDTQYF
TGTGCCAGCAGTATCGGGACAGGGGGCGAAGATACGCAGTATTTT
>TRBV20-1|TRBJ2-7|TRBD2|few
CSAREPAGGLYEQYF
TGCAGTGCTAGGGAACCCGCGGGGGGGCTTTACGAGCAGTACTTC
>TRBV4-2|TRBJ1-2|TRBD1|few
CASSGEGPRDRANYGYTF
TGTGCCAGCAGCGGGGAGGGACCCCGGGACAGGGCTAACTATGGCTACACCTTC
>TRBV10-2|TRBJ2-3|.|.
CASSLGGRGDTQYF
TGCGCCAGCAGCCTCGGTGGTCGGGGAGATACGCAGTATTTT
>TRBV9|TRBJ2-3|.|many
CASSVWKGQADTQYF
TGTGCCAGCAGCGTATGGAAGGGGCAAGCAGATACGCAGTATTTT